Listed below are T cell receptor beta chains from one sample, sequenced in a study of OX40 agonist ivuxolimab in advanced cancers. Only in-frame clones appear in the TCRdb table, and some are missing; sequencing was by immunoSEQ multiplex PCR. This table holds 79,000 or so clones, 91% found once. The sample was CD4+ or CD8+ T cells sorted from blood, taken in a trial of the OX40 agonist ivuxolimab. The origin of the receptors is an adult with an advanced solid tumor such as melanoma, head and neck, liver or kidney cancer. CDR3s include the opening cysteine and the closing phenylalanine or tryptophan. A D gene is named only where the DNA matches it firmly. Not every row has a clone size; where given, it reads once, few, many or a size class.

TRBV28	TRBJ2-7	.	.	TGTGCCACCAAGGGGTCTAGCGCCTCTTCCTACGAGCAGTACTTC	CATKGSSASSYEQYF
TRBV6-5	TRBJ1-4	TRBD1	.	TGTGCCAGCAGTTACTCGAGACAGGGGGATGAAAAACTGTTTTTT	CASSYSRQGDEKLFF
TRBV30	TRBJ2-5	.	once	TGTGCCTGGAGTGGATTAGAGACCCAGTACTTC	CAWSGLETQYF
TRBV6-1	TRBJ1-4	.	.	TGTGCCAGCAGGACCCCGAAGAATACTAATGAAAAACTGTTTTTT	CASRTPKNTNEKLFF
TRBV5-1	TRBJ1-1	.	.	TGCGCCAGCAGCTTGGCTACCCCAGGGAGAACTGAAGCTTTCTTT	CASSLATPGRTEAFF
TRBV6-5	TRBJ2-7	.	.	TGTGCCAGCAAAGAAACTACAGGGTTTTACGAGCAGTACTTC	CASKETTGFYEQYF
TRBV7-2	TRBJ1-3	.	.	TGTGCCAGCAGCTCTGAGGGATACTCTGGAAACACCATATATTTT	CASSSEGYSGNTIYF
TRBV10-2	TRBJ1-5	.	few	TGCGCCAGCACAGACAGCAGCAATCAGCCCCAGCATTTT	CASTDSSNQPQHF
TRBV7-2	TRBJ2-1	.	.	TGTGCCAGCAGCTTACGGGGAAGTGAGCAGTTCTTC	CASSLRGSEQFF
TRBV6-5	TRBJ1-5	.	few	TGTGCCAGCGGTTCAGAGGGGGGAGGCAATCAGCCCCAGCATTTT	CASGSEGGGNQPQHF
TRBV29-1	TRBJ1-2	TRBD1	.	TGCAGCGTGACCACAGACAGGGTTGGCTACACCTTC	CSVTTDRVGYTF
TRBV2	TRBJ2-3	.	.	TGTGCCAGCGGCGGGAGCACAGATACGCAGTATTTT	CASGGSTDTQYF
TRBV9	TRBJ2-1	.	few	TGTGCCAGCAGCGCCCAGCTCTCCCCGGGCTACAATGAGCAGTTCTTC	CASSAQLSPGYNEQFF
TRBV5-1	TRBJ2-3	TRBD1	.	TGCGCCAGCAGCCCGGGGGACAGGTGGGCGGATACGCAGTATTTT	CASSPGDRWADTQYF
TRBV7-9	TRBJ2-5	TRBD1	.	TGTGCCAGCAGCTTAAACAGGGGGGAGGAGACCCAGTACTTC	CASSLNRGEETQYF
TRBV6-6	TRBJ2-7	.	.	TGTGCCAGCAGTTATGGCAGCCCCTACGAGCAGTACTTC	CASSYGSPYEQYF
TRBV19	TRBJ1-1	.	.	TGTGCCAGTAGTATTCTAACAGGGCAACCGAACACTGAAGCTTTCTTT	CASSILTGQPNTEAFF